Following are 18 T cell receptor beta chains from one sample sequenced in a study of T cell responses to AZD1222 COVID-19 vaccine. Repertoires were generated with immunoSEQ multiplex PCR, while TCRdb's copy carries only in-frame clones and drops some. The sample records 55,000 to 75,000 clones, roughly 85% being singletons. This sample comprised peripheral blood, obtained on day 0 of AZD1222 vaccination. The origin of the receptors is an adult in good health.

V usage is TRBV5-4 and J usage is TRBJ2-7; a weak D match, TRBD2 (5 bases). The germline V gene encodes CDR1 SGHNT and CDR2 YYREEE (reference sequence). This CDR3 spans 13 amino acids. With 4 bases removed from V and 7 bases from J, the gap between germline ends came to 15 bases. CDR3 in amino acids: CASSRRGVGEQYF. The CDR3 DNA is TGTGCCAGCAGCCGACGGGGAGTGGGGGAGCAGTACTTC.

The J gene is TRBJ2-5, the V gene TRBV5-5; no definite D call. In germline, CDR1 is SGHKS, CDR2 YYEKEE (reference sequence). Trimming shortened V by 0 bases and J by 1 base, and 10 bases separated the two germline ends. The CDR3 is 15 amino acids. For the CDR3, the DNA is TGTGCCAGCAGCTTGGAACCCGCCCCCCAAGAGACCCAGTACTTC. This translates into CASSLEPAPQETQYF.

With respect to this clone: The sample contains more than one DNA sequence encoding this CDR3. This chain joins TRBV18 and TRBJ1-4; D is unresolved. The CDR3 sequence is 13 residues long. V was trimmed by 4 bases and J by 1 base, leaving 4 bases between them. Germline lookup yields CDR1 KGHSH and CDR2 LQKENI. CDR3 coding DNA: TGTGCCAGCTCACGTGGAACTAATGAAAAACTGTTTTTT. This gives the protein CASSRGTNEKLFF.

The chain couples TRBV2 to TRBJ1-2; 8 bases agree with TRBD1. The junction had 19 bases not matched to a gene; V was cut back by 8 bases and J by 8 bases. Germline CDR1 SNHLY, CDR2 FYNNEI. The CDR3 consists of 16 residues. In DNA form, the CDR3 reads TGTGCCAGCTCTCGCTCAGCAGGGGGCGCAGAGGAAGGCTACACCTTC. It is translated as CASSRSAGGAEEGYTF.

V usage is TRBV4-2 and J usage is TRBJ2-7; 11 nucleotides match TRBD2. Trimming removed 5 bases from V and 4 bases from J; junction bases left unmatched: 7. CDR1 and CDR2 (germline): LGHNA, YNFKEQ. The CDR3 spans 15 residues. The CDR3 reads CASSKAGTSGYEQYF. The CDR3 DNA is TGTGCCAGCAGCAAAGCCGGGACTAGCGGTTACGAGCAGTACTTC.

The chain is built from TRBV21-1 and TRBJ2-2; the D call TRBD1 from the table was never checked on the DNA. TRBV21-1 is a pseudogene locus. The CDR3 sequence is 15 residues long. In DNA, the CDR3 is TGTGCCAGCAGCAAAGGCGACAGAAACACCGGGGAGCTGTTTTTT. Translating it yields CASSKGDRNTGELFF.

The chain employs TRBV19 and TRBJ2-3; D may correspond to TRBD1 or TRBD2 (6 bases each). CDR1 and CDR2 (germline): LNHDA, SQIVND (reference sequence). Trimming took 6 bases from V and 4 from J, leaving 17 bases between them. The CDR3 has 15 amino acids. CDR3 in DNA: TGTGCCAGTAGCAGGGGCTTGGGGGGCGCAGATACGCAGTATTTT. The encoded protein is CASSRGLGGADTQYF.

This chain uses TRBV7-9 with TRBJ1-4, with 7 bases lining up with TRBD1. This CDR3 comprises 15 residues. CDR1 and CDR2 from the germline V gene are SEHNR and FQNEAQ (reference sequence). V shed 5 bases and J 5 bases; nucleotides not matched to a gene: 8. The CDR3 protein is CASSPEGQWNEKLFF. CDR3 sequence (DNA): TGTGCCAGCAGCCCGGAGGGACAGTGGAATGAAAAACTGTTTTTT.

This clone was seen only once. The chain is built from TRBV5-1 and TRBJ2-7, with D unresolved. Per the germline V gene, CDR1 is SGHRS and CDR2 is YFSETQ. V was shortened by 0 bases and J by 2 bases, with 6 bases between the two germline ends. The CDR3 contains 13 residues. The CDR3 loop reads CASSLDVAYEQYF. DNA for the CDR3: TGCGCCAGCAGCTTGGACGTGGCCTACGAGCAGTACTTC.

The chain combines TRBV5-6 with TRBJ1-2; TRBD1 matches 8 bases. This CDR3 has 13 residues. CDR1 and CDR2 (germline): SGHDT, YYEEEE. Unmatched junction bases numbered 7, after V lost 4 bases and J lost 8 bases. This CDR3 is CASSLGQGRGYTF. The CDR3 bases are TGTGCCAGCAGCCTCGGACAGGGTCGGGGCTACACCTTC.

The chain is built from TRBV3-1 (or the pseudogene TRBV3-2) and TRBJ2-7, with TRBD1 as a possible D gene (5 bases). V lost 4 bases to trimming and J lost 3 bases, with 13 bases between them. CDR3 size: 14 residues. The germline gives CDR1 LGHDT, CDR2 YNNKEL (reference sequence). The CDR3: CASSRRFQGYEQYF. As DNA, the CDR3 is TGTGCCAGCAGCCGACGCTTTCAGGGCTACGAGCAGTACTTC.

This chain uses TRBV6-5 with TRBJ1-1; D ambiguous. The CDR3 totals 11 residues. CDR1 is MNHEY, CDR2 SVGAGI, per germline. Deletions cut 4 bases from V and 3 bases from J, with 3 bases between. The CDR3 loop is CASSSYTEAFF. As DNA, the CDR3 is TGTGCCAGCAGTTCCTACACTGAAGCTTTCTTT.

The V and J genes are TRBV20-1 and TRBJ1-2, with a possible D match to TRBD1 (6 bases). Per the germline V gene, CDR1 is DFQATT and CDR2 is SNEGSKA (reference sequence). CDR3 length equals 11 residues. Trimming pared 7 bases from V and 8 bases from J, leaving 14 bases between. In DNA, the CDR3 is TGCAGTGTGGTGGGGGCTGGCGGCTACACCTTC. It specifies CSVVGAGGYTF.

This chain links TRBV18 with TRBJ2-7; 9 bases fit TRBD1. This CDR3 spans 15 amino acids. Germline V gene sequence: CDR1 KGHSH, CDR2 LQKENI. V gave up 3 bases and J gave up 3 bases; unmatched junction bases: 6. CDR3 bases: TGTGCCAGCTCACCGCGGACAGGGGCACTCTACGAGCAGTACTTC. The encoded protein is CASSPRTGALYEQYF.

The chain uses TRBV5-1 and TRBJ1-1; D remains ambiguous. The CDR3 spans 13 residues. Looked up from germline, CDR1 is SGHRS and CDR2 is YFSETQ. Trimming took 0 bases from V and 9 from J, leaving 12 bases between them. CDR3 sequence reads: CASSLEGRRQAFF. The CDR3 DNA sequence: TGCGCCAGCAGCTTGGAAGGACGGAGACAAGCTTTCTTT.

V gene TRBV7-9 combines with J gene TRBJ1-3; D call uncertain. The V end was cut by 5 bases, the J end by 1 base, with 9 bases between. The CDR3 is 14 residues long. CDR1 is SEHNR and CDR2 is FQNEAQ in the germline V gene (reference sequence). The CDR3 region has the DNA TGTGCCAGCAGCCCAAGCAGTTCTGGAAACACCATATATTTT. This translates into CASSPSSSGNTIYF.

V usage is TRBV27 and J usage is TRBJ2-3; 7 bases line up with TRBD2. J lost 6 bases, V lost 7 bases, and 7 bases had no gene match. Germline assignment: CDR1 MNHEY and CDR2 SMNVEV (reference sequence). The CDR3 spans 13 residues. The CDR3 nucleotides are TGTGCCAGCACCACGACTAGCTCCGATACGCAGTATTTT. It is translated as CASTTTSSDTQYF.

The rearrangement links TRBV6-4 to TRBJ2-2, with D perhaps matching TRBD2 (6 bases). CDR3 size: 13 residues. Germline V lookup: CDR1 MRHNA, CDR2 SNTAGT. V lost 6 bases to trimming and J lost 2 bases, with 7 bases between them. The CDR3 coding sequence is TGTGCCAGCAGCGGGACTAACACCGGGGAGCTGTTTTTT. Its translation is CASSGTNTGELFF.